Described below is a single T cell receptor beta chain sequence and its context. What it binds is unknown. The entry originates in a study of shared clonotypes between healthy human individuals. Study results and caveats: A handful of donors held roughly 5% of naive CD4 clonotypes in common. Researchers found naive subsets generally carried larger estimated richness than memory subsets. Compared with clonotypes that all four donors shared, non-shared clonotypes had lower generation probabilities.

Naivety among CD8 cells was defined by CD45RO negativity and positive CCR7 selection, thereby excluding terminally differentiated effector memory CD45RA+ cells. This CDR3 spans 14 amino acids. Germline CDR1 reads MNHEY; CDR2 reads SVGAGI. The V end was cut by 8 bases, the J end by 0 bases, with 13 bases between. Sorted-subset replicate PCR reactions were performed with approximately 0.2 ug DNA, corresponding to 30,000 to 35,000 T cell genomes. Produced via immunoSEQ multiplex PCR; TCRdb's table is partial and in-frame only. The repertoire has roughly 2,000,000 clones, approximately 95% of them found once; the top ten carry less than 1.5%.

The receptor was derived from a man aged 18 to 29 in good health. The chain couples TRBV6-5 to TRBJ1-1, with D unresolved. The sequencing input was naive CD8+ T cells sorted from blood. CDR3 in DNA: TGTGCCAGCGGTAGGAACGGGATGAACACTGAAGCTTTCTTT. The encoded protein is CASGRNGMNTEAFF.